This T cell receptor beta chain was recovered during a study of blood T cells in healthy people across ages. The second PCR ran about 6 to 11 cycles with a sample-barcoded 5' primer and J-beta primers. TCRdb ran MiXCR on the 5' RACE reads and lists one entry per CDR3 protein. The table lists about 720,000 distinct CDR3 sequences, 20% to 25% of them singletons. This clonotype has a handful of counts. The receptor was isolated from a man between 65 and 85 years old in good health. Input material: blood.

The CDR3 coding sequence is TGTGCCACCACGTCCGGACAGGGGGCTCTAGGCTACACCTTC. Its translation: CATTSGQGALGYTF. The chain couples TRBV3-1 to TRBJ1-2; 11 bases fit TRBD1. The CDR3 loop spans 14 amino acids. Germline CDR1 LGHDT, CDR2 YNNKEL (reference sequence). The trim removed 10 bases at V and 8 bases at J, leaving 12 bases unmatched.